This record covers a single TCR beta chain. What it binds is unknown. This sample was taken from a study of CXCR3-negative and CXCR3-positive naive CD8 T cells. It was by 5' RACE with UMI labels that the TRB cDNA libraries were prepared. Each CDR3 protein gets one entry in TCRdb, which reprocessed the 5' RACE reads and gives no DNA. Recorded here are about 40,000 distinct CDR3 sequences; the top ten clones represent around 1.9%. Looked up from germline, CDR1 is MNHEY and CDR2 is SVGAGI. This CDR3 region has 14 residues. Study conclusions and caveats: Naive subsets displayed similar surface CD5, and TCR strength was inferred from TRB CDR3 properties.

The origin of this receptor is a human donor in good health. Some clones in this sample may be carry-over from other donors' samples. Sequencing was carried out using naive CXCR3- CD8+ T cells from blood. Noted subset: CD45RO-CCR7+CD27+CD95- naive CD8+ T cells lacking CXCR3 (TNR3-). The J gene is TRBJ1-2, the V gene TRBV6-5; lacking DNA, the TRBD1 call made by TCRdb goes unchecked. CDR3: CASSSPGENYGYTF.